The 6 T cell receptor beta chains given below trace back to one sample, sequenced in a study of shared clonotypes between healthy human individuals (dated by TCRdb to 2020 to 2021). Receptor amplification or capture employed the immunoSEQ multiplex PCR assay. TCRdb limited this immuneACCESS table to in-frame rearrangements with V and J called. A share of clones is missing; checked studies link under half to unresolved V genes, and the rest is unexplained. This sample lists millions of clones; roughly 93% were detected once. The ten largest clones add up to roughly 0.36% of the sample. Sequenced material: naive CD4+ T cells from PBMCs. Read against the paper, the sample's cell subset or site label means: CD45RA+ positively selected. Source of these receptors: a man younger than 35 in good health. Some clones in this sample may be carry-over from other donors' samples.

The V and J genes are TRBV7-9 and TRBJ2-6, with D unresolved. V was clipped by 0 bases and J by 0 bases, with 3 bases between them. This CDR3 has 15 amino acids. Looked up from germline, CDR1 is SEHNR and CDR2 is FQNEAQ (reference sequence). The chain's CDR3 is CASSLASSGANVLTF. The CDR3 region has the DNA TGTGCCAGCAGCTTAGCTTCCTCTGGGGCCAACGTCCTGACTTTC.

The chain recombines TRBV7-2 with TRBJ2-7; the D gene is possibly TRBD1 (6 bases). The V gene's germline CDR1 is SGHTA and CDR2 FQGNSA. V was cut by 0 bases and J by 2 bases, with 8 bases left in between. The CDR3 runs to 14 residues. CDR3 protein: CASSLAQGTYEQYF. The CDR3 DNA follows: TGTGCCAGCAGCTTAGCACAGGGTACCTACGAGCAGTACTTC.

V is TRBV9 and J is TRBJ2-7; no clear D gene. The ends were cut back, 0 bases at V and 3 bases at J, with 13 bases in the middle. CDR3 length: 15 residues. Germline V CDR1 and CDR2: SGDLS, YYNGEE. The CDR3 DNA reads TGTGCCAGCAGCGTAGAGGGCTTCCCCGGCTACGAGCAGTACTTC. Translating it yields CASSVEGFPGYEQYF.

This chain uses TRBV19 with TRBJ1-1; D call uncertain. The CDR3 consists of 16 residues. From germline, CDR1 is LNHDA and CDR2 SQIVND (reference sequence). The V end lost 2 bases, the J end lost 0 bases, and 13 bases lay between the germline ends. In DNA form, the CDR3 reads TGTGCCAGTAGTATATATGGAACGGCCATGAACACTGAAGCTTTCTTT. Protein product: CASSIYGTAMNTEAFF.

As regards this clone: Other DNA sequences of this sample code for an identical CDR3. The chain employs TRBV6-5 and TRBJ1-1, with D perhaps TRBD1 (6 bases). This CDR3 has 16 amino acids. V lost 2 bases to trimming and J lost 0 bases, with 13 bases between them. CDR1 MNHEY and CDR2 SVGAGI come from the germline V gene. The CDR3 nucleotides read TGTGCCAGCAGTTACCGGGGGCAGGGGCTGAACACTGAAGCTTTCTTT. Translating it yields CASSYRGQGLNTEAFF.

This sequence joins TRBV6-1 and TRBJ1-4; 8 bases match TRBD1. The CDR3 contains 13 residues. V was pared by 6 bases and J by 5 bases, with 2 bases of the junction left unmatched. Germline V lookup: CDR1 MNHNS, CDR2 SASEGT. The CDR3 nucleotides are TGTGCCAGCAGAGACAGGGGAAATGAAAAACTGTTTTTT. Translation: CASRDRGNEKLFF.